This entry concerns a single T cell receptor (beta chain). In the study's own analysis: From reference gene primer amplification, estimates of nucleated cell counts were derived. Assay: immunoSEQ multiplex PCR; the TCRdb copy retains only in-frame clones and omits some. V, J and clone size are those of that table, while D and trimming were read from the DNA. The table shows fewer than 500,000 clones, with 80% to 90% occurring only once. The sample belongs to a study of blood T cell repertoires in COVID-19. On the study more broadly: Material from acute and convalescent COVID-19 was sourced from the United States, Italy and Spain. From T cells, B-cell-depleted T cells, or PBMCs came the material, which was cDNA or gDNA.

The sequence was collected from a woman aged 30 to 39 with acute or convalescent COVID-19. Sequenced sample: peripheral blood.

DNA for the CDR3: TGTGCCAGAAGCCGGCGGGCTAACGCCAACTATGGCTACACCTTC. The encoded protein is CARSRRANANYGYTF. The chain combines TRBV7-5 with TRBJ1-2. TRBV7-5 is an annotated pseudogene. The CDR3 sequence is 15 residues long.